The 2 T cell receptor beta chains in this list originate from one sample, sequenced in a study of blood T cells in healthy people across ages. The authors ran a second PCR of roughly 7 to 11 cycles using a sample-barcoded 5' primer and a J-beta primer mix. TCRdb fed the 5' RACE reads into MiXCR, producing one record per CDR3 protein. The sample carries 650,000 to 800,000 distinct CDR3 sequences, around 42% recorded once. Sequencing was done on a sample of blood. Receptor source: a man between 60 and 70 years old in good health.

The J gene is TRBJ2-7, the V gene TRBV27; the D gene is possibly TRBD1 (6 bases). The J call is uncertain, as TRBJ2-4 better fits the DNA end. The germline V gene has CDR1 MNHEY and CDR2 SMNVEV (reference sequence). The CDR3 runs 13 residues. CDR3 sequence (DNA): TGTGCCAGCAGTTCCCTGACAGGCAACATTCAGTACTTC. Protein sequence: CASSSLTGNIQYF.

This clonotype has a handful of counts. The chain's CDR3 is CASSFGDSRNEKLFF. CDR3 in DNA: TGTGCCAGCAGCTTCGGGGACAGCCGTAATGAAAAACTGTTTTTT. V is TRBV12-3 or TRBV12-4 and J is TRBJ1-4, with 7 bases fitting TRBD1. J gave up 4 bases and V 6 bases, and 8 bases lay outside the gene matches. The CDR3 sequence is 15 residues long.